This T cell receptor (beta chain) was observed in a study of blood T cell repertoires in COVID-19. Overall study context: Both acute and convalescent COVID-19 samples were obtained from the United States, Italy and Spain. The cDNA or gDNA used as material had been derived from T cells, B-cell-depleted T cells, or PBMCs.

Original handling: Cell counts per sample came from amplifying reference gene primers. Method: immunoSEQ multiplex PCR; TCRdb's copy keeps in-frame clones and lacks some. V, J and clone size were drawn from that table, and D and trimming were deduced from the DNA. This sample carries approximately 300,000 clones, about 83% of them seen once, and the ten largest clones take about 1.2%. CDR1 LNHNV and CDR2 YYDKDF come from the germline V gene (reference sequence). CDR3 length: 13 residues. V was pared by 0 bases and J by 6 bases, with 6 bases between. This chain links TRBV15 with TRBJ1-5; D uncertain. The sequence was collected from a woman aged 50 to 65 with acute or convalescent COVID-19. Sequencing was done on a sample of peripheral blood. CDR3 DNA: TGTGCCACCAGCAGAGATGGGAGTCAGCCCCAGCATTTT. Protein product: CATSRDGSQPQHF.